What follows are 9 T cell receptor beta chains derived from one specimen sequenced in a study of CD8 T cells in ankylosing spondylitis. TCRdb reprocessed the 5' RACE reads via MiXCR and lists one record per CDR3 protein. The table includes around 220,000 distinct CDR3 sequences, roughly a tenth detected once. The specimen sequenced was blood, either unsorted or a sorted T cell fraction (not recorded which). Source of these receptors: a male donor with ankylosing spondylitis or in good health (not recorded which).

With respect to this clonotype: This may be a read error, as it is one base from a much larger clone. The chain links TRBV7-8 to TRBJ2-1; D gene unclear. V shed 5 bases and J shed 2 bases, with 13 bases lying between them. Per germline, CDR1 SGHVS and CDR2 FQNEAQ. The CDR3 covers 15 residues. CDR3 sequence (DNA): TGTGCCAGCAGCCTTCAGACGGGCACCTACAATGAGCAGTTCTTC. As protein: CASSLQTGTYNEQFF.

This chain links TRBV25-1 with TRBJ2-3; 8 positions agree with TRBD2. This CDR3 comprises 13 residues. CDR1 MGHDK and CDR2 SYGVNS come from the germline V gene. J gave up 6 bases and V 6 bases, and 5 bases lay outside the gene matches. The CDR3 region has the DNA TGTGCCAGCAGCGGTCTAGCGGGCGATACGCAGTATTTT. Its translation is CASSGLAGDTQYF.

This clonotype was detected many times. V usage is TRBV7-6 and J usage is TRBJ1-4; TRBD1 aligns across 7 bases. This CDR3 has 16 amino acids. The germline V gene has CDR1 SGHVS and CDR2 FNYEAQ. Germline trimming cut 3 bases from V and 6 bases from J; bases unmatched to any gene: 10. CDR3 region: CASSFPGGGGDEKLFF. Here the CDR3 DNA reads TGTGCCAGCAGCTTCCCCGGAGGGGGCGGAGATGAAAAACTGTTTTTT.

This clonotype has just a few counts. The rearrangement links TRBV7-9 to TRBJ1-1; perhaps TRBD1 as D (5 bases). With 0 bases removed from V and 1 base from J, the gap between germline ends came to 12 bases. Per the germline V gene, CDR1 is SEHNR and CDR2 is FQNEAQ (reference sequence). CDR3 size: 16 residues. CDR3 in DNA: TGTGCCAGCAGCTTAGCTTCTCCAGGGAAGAACACTGAAGCTTTCTTT. It is translated as CASSLASPGKNTEAFF.

This clonotype appeared many times. The chain carries TRBV12-3 or TRBV12-4 and TRBJ2-3, with 8 nucleotides matching TRBD2. This CDR3 comprises 15 residues. Unmatched junction bases numbered 5, after V lost 2 bases and J lost 4 bases. CDR3 amino acids: CASSLRGGPADTQYF. The CDR3 nucleotides read TGTGCCAGCAGTTTACGGGGGGGCCCGGCAGATACGCAGTATTTT.

A few counts support this clonotype. The V call is TRBV3-1, the J call TRBJ2-6; 14 bases agree with TRBD2. CDR3 size: 20 residues. V was pared by 4 bases and J by 0 bases, with 8 bases of the junction left unmatched. Germline V CDR1 and CDR2: LGHDT, YNNKEL (reference sequence). The CDR3 is CASSPGTSGGLYSGANVLTF. Written as DNA, the CDR3 is TGTGCCAGCAGCCCCGGGACTAGCGGGGGCCTATACTCTGGGGCCAACGTCCTGACTTTC.

This clonotype was seen at least ten times. J is TRBJ1-2 and V is TRBV18; no definite D call. This CDR3 is built from 12 residues. Trimming pared 3 bases from V and 8 bases from J, leaving 10 bases between. Per the germline V gene, CDR1 is KGHSH and CDR2 is LQKENI. CDR3 in DNA: TGTGCCAGCTCACCGGGAGAACGAGGCTACACCTTC. Residues: CASSPGERGYTF.

The table lists this clonotype with a count of one. This rearrangement joins TRBV5-5 to TRBJ1-5; D unresolved. With 0 bases removed from V and 1 base from J, the gap between germline ends came to 8 bases. Germline V gives CDR1 SGHKS, CDR2 YYEKEE (reference sequence). The CDR3 length is 15 residues. The CDR3, as DNA: TGTGCCAGCAGCTTGGGGGGAGCCAGCAATCAGCCCCAGCATTTT. Translation gives CASSLGGASNQPQHF.

This clonotype was found a few times. The chain combines TRBV5-1 with TRBJ1-5; 10 nucleotides match TRBD1. Germline V lookup: CDR1 SGHRS, CDR2 YFSETQ. This CDR3 is built from 16 residues. V trimming: 0 bases; J trimming: 4 bases; junction bases outside the gene matches: 4. The CDR3 nucleotides read TGCGCCAGCAGCTTGGGGGACAGGGGACCTAATCAGCCCCAGCATTTT. It is translated as CASSLGDRGPNQPQHF. Full variable domain (rest looked up from reference TRBV5-1 and TRBJ1-5): KAGVTQTPRYLIKTRGQQVTLSCSPISGHRSVSWYQQTPGQGLQFLFEYFSETQRNKGNFPGRFSGRQFSNSRSEMNVSTLELGDSALYLCASSLGDRGPNQPQHFGDGTRLSIL.